This TCR beta chain was captured by sequencing in a study of multiple sclerosis patients with progressive multifocal leukoencephalopathy. The time point denotes: time of PML onset. PML in natalizumab-treated patients developed after between about 15 and 60 months of natalizumab therapy. Prior interferon beta treatment was universal, and the PML patients were all female. At PML onset, T3 blood samples were taken. General study points: Less diverse TRB repertoires were suggested in most PML patients.

This table comes from immunoSEQ multiplex PCR, and its TCRdb copy is limited to in-frame clones, with some not included. Of about 33,000 clones listed, roughly nine tenths are singletons. For this clone: Its matching antigen is unknown.

The sequences come from PBMCs, collected from a patient treated with natalizumab. This sequence originates from a human donor with progressive multifocal leukoencephalopathy.

CDR3 residues: CASSLSFTGTYEQYF. The CDR3 DNA follows: TGTGCCAGCAGCTTGTCGTTTACAGGAACCTACGAGCAGTACTTC. The rearrangement links TRBV5-4 to TRBJ2-7; D is perhaps TRBD1 (5 bases). This CDR3 is 15 amino acids long. Trimming took off 1 base at V and 2 bases at J, with 13 bases between the two ends. CDR1 SGHNT and CDR2 YYREEE come from the germline V gene (reference sequence). The whole variable domain, filled in from reference TRBV5-4 and TRBJ2-7, reads ETGVTQSPTHLIKTRGQQVTLRCSSQSGHNTVSWYQQALGQGPQFIFQYYREEENGRGNFPPRFSGLQFPNYSSELNVNALELDDSALYLCASSLSFTGTYEQYFGPGTRLTVT.